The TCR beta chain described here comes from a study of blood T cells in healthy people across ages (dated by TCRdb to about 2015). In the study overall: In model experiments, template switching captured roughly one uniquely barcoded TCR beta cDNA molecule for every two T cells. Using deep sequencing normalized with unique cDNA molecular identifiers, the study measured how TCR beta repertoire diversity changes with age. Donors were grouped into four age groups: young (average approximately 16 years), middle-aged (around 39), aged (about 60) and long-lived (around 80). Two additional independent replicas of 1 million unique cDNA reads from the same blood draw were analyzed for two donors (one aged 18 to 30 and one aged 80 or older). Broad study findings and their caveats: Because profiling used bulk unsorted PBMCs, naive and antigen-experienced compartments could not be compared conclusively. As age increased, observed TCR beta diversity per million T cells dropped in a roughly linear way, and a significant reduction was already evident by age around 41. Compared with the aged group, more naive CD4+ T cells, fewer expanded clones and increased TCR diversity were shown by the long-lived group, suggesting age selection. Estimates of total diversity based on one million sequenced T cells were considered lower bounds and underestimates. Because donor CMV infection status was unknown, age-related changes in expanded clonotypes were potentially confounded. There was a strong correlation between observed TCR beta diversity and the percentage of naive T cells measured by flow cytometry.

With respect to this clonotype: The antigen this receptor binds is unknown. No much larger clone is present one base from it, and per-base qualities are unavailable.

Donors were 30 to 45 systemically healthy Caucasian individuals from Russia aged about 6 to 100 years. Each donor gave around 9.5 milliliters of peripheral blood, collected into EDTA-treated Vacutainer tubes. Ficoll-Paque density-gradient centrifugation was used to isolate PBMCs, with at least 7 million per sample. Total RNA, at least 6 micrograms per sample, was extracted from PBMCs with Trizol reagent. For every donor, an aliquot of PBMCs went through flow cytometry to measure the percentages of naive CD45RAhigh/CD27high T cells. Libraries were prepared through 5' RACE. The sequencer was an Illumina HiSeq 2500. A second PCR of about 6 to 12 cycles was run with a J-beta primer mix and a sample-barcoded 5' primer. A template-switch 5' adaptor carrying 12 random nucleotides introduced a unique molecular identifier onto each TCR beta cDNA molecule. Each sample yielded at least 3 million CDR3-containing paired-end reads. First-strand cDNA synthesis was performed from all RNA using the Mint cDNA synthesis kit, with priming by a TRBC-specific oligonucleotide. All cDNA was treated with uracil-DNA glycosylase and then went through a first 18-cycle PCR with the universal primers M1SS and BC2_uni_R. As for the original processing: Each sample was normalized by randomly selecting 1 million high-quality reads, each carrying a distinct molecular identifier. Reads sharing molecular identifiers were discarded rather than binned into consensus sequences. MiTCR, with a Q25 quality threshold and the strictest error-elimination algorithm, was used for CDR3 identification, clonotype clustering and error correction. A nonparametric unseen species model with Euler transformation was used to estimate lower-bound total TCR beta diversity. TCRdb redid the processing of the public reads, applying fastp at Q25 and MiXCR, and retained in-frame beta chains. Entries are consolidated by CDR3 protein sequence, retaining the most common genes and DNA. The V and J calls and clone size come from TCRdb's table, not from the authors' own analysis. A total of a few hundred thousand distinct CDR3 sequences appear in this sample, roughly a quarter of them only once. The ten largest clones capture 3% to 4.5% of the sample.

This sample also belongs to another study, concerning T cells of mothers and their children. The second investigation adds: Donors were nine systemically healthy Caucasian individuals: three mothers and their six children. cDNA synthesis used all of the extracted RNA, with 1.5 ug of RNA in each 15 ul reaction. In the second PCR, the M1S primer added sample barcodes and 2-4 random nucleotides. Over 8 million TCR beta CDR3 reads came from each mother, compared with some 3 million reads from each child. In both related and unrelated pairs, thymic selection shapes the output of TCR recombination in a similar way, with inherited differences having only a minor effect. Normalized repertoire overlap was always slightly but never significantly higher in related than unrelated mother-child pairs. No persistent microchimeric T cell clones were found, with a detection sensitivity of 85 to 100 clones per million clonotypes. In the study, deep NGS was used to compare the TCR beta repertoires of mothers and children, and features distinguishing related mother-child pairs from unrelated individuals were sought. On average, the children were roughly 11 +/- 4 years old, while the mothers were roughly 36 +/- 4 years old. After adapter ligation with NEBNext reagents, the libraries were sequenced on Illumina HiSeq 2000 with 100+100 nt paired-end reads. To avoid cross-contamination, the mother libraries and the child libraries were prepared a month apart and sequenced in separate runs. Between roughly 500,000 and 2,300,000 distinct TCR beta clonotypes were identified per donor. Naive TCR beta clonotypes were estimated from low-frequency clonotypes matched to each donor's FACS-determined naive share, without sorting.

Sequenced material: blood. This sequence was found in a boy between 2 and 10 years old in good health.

For the CDR3, the sequence is CASSQGRMTEAFF. The DNA reads as follows: TGTGCCAGCAGTCAGGGAAGGATGACTGAAGCTTTCTTT. The V and J genes are TRBV6-2 or TRBV6-3 and TRBJ1-1, and TRBD1 may be the D gene, going by 5 matching bases. From a lookup of the germline V gene, CDR1 and CDR2 are MNHEY and SVGEGT. Between the V and J ends, shortened by 5 bases and 5 bases respectively, the junction contains 12 bases. The CDR3 spans 13 residues, from the cysteine through the phenylalanine. Only the CDR3 region is kept as DNA, spanning 39 bases read in frame from base 1.